This T cell receptor beta chain was found in a study of T cells in Graves' hyperthyroidism and ophthalmopathy. This clonotype was detected ten times or more. RNA transcripts served as the template for amplifying TCR beta CDR3 regions. With the HTBI primer set, the TCR CDR3 went through a first round of RT-PCR. In TCRdb, the multiplex PCR reads were re-called with MiXCR into one record per CDR3 protein. Of fewer than 400,000 distinct CDR3 sequences in the sample, around a sixth are singletons; the top ten hold around 33%. This TCR derives from a man younger than 45 with Graves' hyperthyroidism. Source material: blood.

In nucleotides, the CDR3 is TGTGCCAGCAGCTTAGACCTGGGGATAGGGACCAACGGCGATGAGCAGTTCTTC. It codes for CASSLDLGIGTNGDEQFF. The chain employs TRBV11-2 and TRBJ2-1; D could derive from TRBD1 or TRBD2 (5 bases each). Per the germline V gene, CDR1 is SGHAT and CDR2 is FQNNGV. The CDR3 consists of 18 residues. Trimming shortened V by 0 bases and J by 8 bases, and 23 bases separated the two germline ends.